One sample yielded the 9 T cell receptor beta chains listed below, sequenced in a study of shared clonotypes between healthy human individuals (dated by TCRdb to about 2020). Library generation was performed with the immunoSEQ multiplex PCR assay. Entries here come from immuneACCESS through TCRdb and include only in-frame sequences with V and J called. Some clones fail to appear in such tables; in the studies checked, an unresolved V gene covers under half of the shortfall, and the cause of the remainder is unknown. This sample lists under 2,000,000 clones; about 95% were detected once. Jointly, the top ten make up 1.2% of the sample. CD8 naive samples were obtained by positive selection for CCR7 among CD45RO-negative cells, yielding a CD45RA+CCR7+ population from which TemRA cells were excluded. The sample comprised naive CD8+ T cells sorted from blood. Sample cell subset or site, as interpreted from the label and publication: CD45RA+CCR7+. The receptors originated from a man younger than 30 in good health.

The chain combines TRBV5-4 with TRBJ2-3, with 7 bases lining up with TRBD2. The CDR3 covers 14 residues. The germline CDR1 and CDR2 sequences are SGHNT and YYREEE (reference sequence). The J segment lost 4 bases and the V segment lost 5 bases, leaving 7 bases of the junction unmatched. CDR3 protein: CASRQREVPDTQYF. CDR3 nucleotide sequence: TGTGCCAGCAGACAACGGGAGGTCCCAGATACGCAGTATTTT.

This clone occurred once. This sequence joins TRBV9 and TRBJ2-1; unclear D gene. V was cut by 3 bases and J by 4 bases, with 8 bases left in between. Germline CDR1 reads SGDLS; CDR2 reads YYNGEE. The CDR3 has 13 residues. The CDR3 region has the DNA TGTGCCAGCAGCGCCTACCTTTACAATGAGCAGTTCTTC. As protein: CASSAYLYNEQFF. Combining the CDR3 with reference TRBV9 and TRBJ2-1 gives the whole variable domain DSGVTQTPKHLITATGQRVTLRCSPRSGDLSVYWYQQSLDQGLQFLIQYYNGEERAKGNILERFSAQQFPDLHSELNLSSLELGDSALYFCASSAYLYNEQFFGPGTRLTVL.

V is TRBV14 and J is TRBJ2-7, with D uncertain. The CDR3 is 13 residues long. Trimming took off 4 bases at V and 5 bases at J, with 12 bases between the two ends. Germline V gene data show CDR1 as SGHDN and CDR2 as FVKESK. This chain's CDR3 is CASSLSRAHEQYF. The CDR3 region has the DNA TGTGCCAGCAGCCTCTCAAGGGCGCACGAGCAGTACTTC.

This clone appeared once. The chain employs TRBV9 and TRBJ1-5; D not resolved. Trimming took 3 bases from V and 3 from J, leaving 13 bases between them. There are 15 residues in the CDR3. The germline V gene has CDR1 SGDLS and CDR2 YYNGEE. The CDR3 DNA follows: TGTGCCAGCAGCGCCGACCCGGGGTTCAATCAGCCCCAGCATTTT. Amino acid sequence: CASSADPGFNQPQHF.

The CDR3 DNA reads as TGCGCCAGCTCCATGGGACGGAACTACGAGCAGTACTTC. Its protein product is CASSMGRNYEQYF. This rearrangement joins TRBV5-1 to TRBJ2-7; D tentatively reads TRBD1 or TRBD2 (5 bases each). The germline V gene has CDR1 SGHRS and CDR2 YFSETQ. V was pared by 7 bases and J by 3 bases, with 14 bases between. CDR3 size: 13 residues.

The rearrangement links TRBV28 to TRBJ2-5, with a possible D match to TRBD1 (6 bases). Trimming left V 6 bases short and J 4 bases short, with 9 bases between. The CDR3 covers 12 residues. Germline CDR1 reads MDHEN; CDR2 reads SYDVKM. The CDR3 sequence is CASRDRPETQYF. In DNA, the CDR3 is TGTGCCAGCAGAGACAGGCCAGAGACCCAGTACTTC.

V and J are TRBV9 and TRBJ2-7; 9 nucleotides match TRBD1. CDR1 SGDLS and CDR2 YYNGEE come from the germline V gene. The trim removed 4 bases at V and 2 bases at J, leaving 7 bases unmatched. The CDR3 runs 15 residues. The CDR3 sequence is CASSSGDRETYEQYF. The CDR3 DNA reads TGTGCCAGCAGCTCAGGGGACAGGGAGACCTACGAGCAGTACTTC. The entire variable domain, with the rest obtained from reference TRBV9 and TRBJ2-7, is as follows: DSGVTQTPKHLITATGQRVTLRCSPRSGDLSVYWYQQSLDQGLQFLIQYYNGEERAKGNILERFSAQQFPDLHSELNLSSLELGDSALYFCASSSGDRETYEQYFGPGTRLTVT.

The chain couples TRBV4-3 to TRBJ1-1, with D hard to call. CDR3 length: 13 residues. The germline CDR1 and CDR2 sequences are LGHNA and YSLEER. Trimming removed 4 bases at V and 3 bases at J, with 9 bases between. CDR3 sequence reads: CASSPYGDTEAFF. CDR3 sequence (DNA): TGCGCCAGCAGCCCATACGGCGACACTGAAGCTTTCTTT.

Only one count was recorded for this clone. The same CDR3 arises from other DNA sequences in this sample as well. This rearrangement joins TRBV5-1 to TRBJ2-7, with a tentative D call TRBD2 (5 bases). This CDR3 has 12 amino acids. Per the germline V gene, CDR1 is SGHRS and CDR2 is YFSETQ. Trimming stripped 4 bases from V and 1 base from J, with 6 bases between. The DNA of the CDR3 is TGCGCCAGCAGCCGAGGGTCCTACGAGCAGTACTTC. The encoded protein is CASSRGSYEQYF.